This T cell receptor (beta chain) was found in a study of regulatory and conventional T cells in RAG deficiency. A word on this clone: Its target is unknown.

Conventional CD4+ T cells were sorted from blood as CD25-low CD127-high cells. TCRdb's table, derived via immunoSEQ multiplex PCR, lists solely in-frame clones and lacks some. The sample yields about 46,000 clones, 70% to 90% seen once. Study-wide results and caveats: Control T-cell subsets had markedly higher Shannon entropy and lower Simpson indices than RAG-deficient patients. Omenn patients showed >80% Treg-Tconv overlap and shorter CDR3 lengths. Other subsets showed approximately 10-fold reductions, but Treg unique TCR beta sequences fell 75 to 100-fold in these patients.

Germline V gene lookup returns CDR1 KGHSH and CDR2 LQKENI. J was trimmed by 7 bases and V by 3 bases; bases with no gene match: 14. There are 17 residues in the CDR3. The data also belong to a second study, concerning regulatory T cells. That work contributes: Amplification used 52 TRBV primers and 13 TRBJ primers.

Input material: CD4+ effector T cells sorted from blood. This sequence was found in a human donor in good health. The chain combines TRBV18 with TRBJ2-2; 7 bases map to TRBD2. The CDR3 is CASSPFEAGRYGGELFF. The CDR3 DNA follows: TGTGCCAGCTCACCTTTTGAAGCGGGAAGGTACGGCGGGGAGCTGTTTTTT.